The T cell receptor (beta chain) described here comes from a study of T cell repertoires in cytomegalovirus infection. TCRdb processed the reads anew with MiXCR; each CDR3 protein has one entry. The sample yields about half a million distinct CDR3 sequences, more than 30% seen once. V was trimmed by 7 bases and J by 3 bases, leaving 24 bases between them. CDR1 is SGHAT, CDR2 FQNNGV, per germline. This CDR3 contains 18 residues. Details on this clonotype: Antigen: not known.

This sequence originates from a human donor in good health (CMV status not recorded). Some clones in this sample may be carry-over from other donors' samples. The chain recombines TRBV11-2 with TRBJ2-2; D may be TRBD1 (5 bases). The sample here was cultured PBMCs, taken from culture after CMV antigen stimulation. In DNA, the CDR3 is TGTGCCAGCATCTCACGTTTGTATACGGAAGGGGACACCGGGGAGCTGTTTTTT. It translates to CASISRLYTEGDTGELFF.